This TCR beta chain was sequenced for a study of early T cells in non-severe SARS-CoV-2 infection. Looking at the study overall: The sequenced material was bulk RNA from unsorted whole blood, and its chains were unpaired. Study results and limitations: A preference for anti-spike CD8 responses marked VDJdb matching, which missed private and CD4 specificities.

The ends were cut back, 3 bases at V and 2 bases at J, with 5 bases in the middle. The CDR3 sequence is 12 residues long. Germline loops: CDR1 SEHNR, CDR2 FQNEAQ (reference sequence). Each CDR3 protein is one row after TCRdb ran MiXCR on the 5' RACE reads. The data show around 80,000 distinct CDR3 sequences, around 11% seen once. In this sample, this clonotype turned up a few times. The antigen remains undetermined. Source: whole blood, taken at baseline. This clonotype was obtained from an adult who was a healthcare worker with PCR-confirmed SARS-CoV-2 infection or an uninfected control (not recorded which). The chain carries TRBV7-9 and TRBJ2-7; no firm D call. The CDR3 loop is CASSLPPYEQYF. The CDR3 DNA sequence: TGTGCCAGCAGCTTGCCTCCCTACGAGCAGTACTTC.